A single sample is the source of the 15 T cell receptor beta chains below, sequenced in a study of blood T cell repertoires in COVID-19. Profiling relied on immunoSEQ multiplex PCR, and the TCRdb table lists in-frame clones only, not all of them. The sample has more than 200,000 clones; roughly nine tenths are singletons. The material sequenced was peripheral blood. These receptors originate from a man aged 40-49 years with acute or convalescent COVID-19.

The chain carries TRBV29-1 and TRBJ1-5; D is undetermined. CDR3 length: 12 residues. Germline lookup yields CDR1 SQVTM and CDR2 ANQGSEA. V lost 1 base and J 4 bases, leaving 5 bases between the germline ends. In nucleotides, the CDR3 is TGCAGCGTTGAAGGGGAGAATCAGCCCCAGCATTTT. This codes for CSVEGENQPQHF.

The chain couples TRBV7-9 to TRBJ2-3; 7 bases are shared with TRBD1. The germline V gene encodes CDR1 SEHNR and CDR2 FQNEAQ (reference sequence). There are 18 residues in the CDR3. V was pared by 4 bases and J by 3 bases, with 16 bases of the junction left unmatched. The CDR3 DNA follows: TGTGCCAGCAGCTCAATACGAGGGGGCTGGGGGCTTACAGATACGCAGTATTTT. Its protein is CASSSIRGGWGLTDTQYF.

This clone was observed once. The V call is TRBV5-1, the J call TRBJ1-4; no clear D. The V gene's germline CDR1 is SGHRS and CDR2 YFSETQ. V was clipped by 0 bases and J by 0 bases, with 3 bases between them. The CDR3 has 14 residues. Here the CDR3 DNA reads TGCGCCAGCAGCTTGGCTACAACTAATGAAAAACTGTTTTTT. It codes for CASSLATTNEKLFF.

The V gene is TRBV5-1, the J gene TRBJ2-2, with a tentative D call TRBD1 (7 bases). Looked up from germline, CDR1 is SGHRS and CDR2 is YFSETQ. V lost 0 bases, J lost 7 bases, and 13 bases lay in between. This CDR3 has 15 residues. Written as DNA, the CDR3 is TGCGCCAGCAGCTTGGAGCAGGGGGGCAACGGGGAGCTGTTTTTT. Amino acids: CASSLEQGGNGELFF.

The sample holds one count of this clone. Other DNA sequences in the sample encode the same CDR3. The chain recombines TRBV9 with TRBJ2-1, with 9 bases fitting TRBD2. The germline V gene has CDR1 SGDLS and CDR2 YYNGEE. V lost 0 bases to trimming and J lost 4 bases; unmatched junction nucleotides: 2. The CDR3 is 15 amino acids. The CDR3 sequence is CASSVEAGGYNEQFF. The CDR3 DNA reads TGTGCCAGCAGCGTAGAAGCGGGGGGTTACAATGAGCAGTTCTTC.

The chain employs TRBV7-6 and TRBJ1-3; D is uncertain. V dropped 3 bases and J dropped 2 bases, with 8 bases sitting between them. This CDR3 is built from 14 residues. The germline CDR1 and CDR2 sequences are SGHVS and FNYEAQ. The DNA of the CDR3 is TGTGCCAGCAGCTTCGCGAGGCCTGGAAACACCATATATTTT. Protein sequence: CASSFARPGNTIYF.

This clone showed up just a few times. The rearrangement uses TRBV27 and TRBJ1-2, with TRBD1 matching over 7 bases. Trimming at V came to 6 bases and at J to 8 bases, leaving 12 bases not matched to a gene. This CDR3 has 14 residues. Germline CDR1 reads MNHEY; CDR2 reads SMNVEV (reference sequence). DNA of the CDR3: TGTGCCAGCAGAGCCAACCGGGACAGTAAGGGCTACACCTTC. Encoded protein: CASRANRDSKGYTF.

Here the CDR3 DNA reads TGTGCCAGCAGCTCCTTGTCCCGGAGCTCCTACGAGCAGTACTTC. This codes for CASSSLSRSSYEQYF. The chain recombines TRBV13 with TRBJ2-7; no clear D gene. Trimming pared 4 bases from V and 0 bases from J, leaving 13 bases between. CDR1 is PRHDT and CDR2 is FYEKMQ in the germline V gene (reference sequence). The CDR3 contains 15 residues.

The rearrangement links TRBV19 to TRBJ2-5; no clear D gene. Trimming cost V 3 bases and J 2 bases, with 13 bases left between them. The length of the CDR3 is 15 residues. Germline V gives CDR1 LNHDA, CDR2 SQIVND (reference sequence). The CDR3 sequence: CASSIQPALQETQYF. CDR3 DNA sequence: TGTGCCAGTAGTATCCAACCCGCACTACAAGAGACCCAGTACTTC.

V and J are TRBV5-8 and TRBJ1-4; D gene uncertain. The CDR3 totals 17 residues. The germline V gene has CDR1 SGHTS and CDR2 YDEGEE. V gave up 4 bases and J gave up 8 bases, with 24 bases separating them. CDR3 sequence (DNA): TGTGCCAGCAGCCCGGACTCGAACCCCGCGCCAGAAGAAAAACTGTTTTTT. Protein: CASSPDSNPAPEEKLFF. The variable domain in full, with the rest retrieved from reference TRBV5-8 and TRBJ1-4, is EAGVTQSPTHLIKTRGQQATLRCSPISGHTSVYWYQQALGLGLQFLLWYDEGEERNRGNFPPRFSGRQFPNYSSELNVNALELEDSALYLCASSPDSNPAPEEKLFFGSGTQLSVL.

The chain employs TRBV5-6 and TRBJ2-3; D is undetermined. This CDR3 has 14 amino acids. Between the trimmed V and J ends, which lost 1 base and 2 bases, there was a span of 8 bases. Germline values: CDR1 SGHDT, CDR2 YYEEEE. The DNA for the CDR3 is TGTGCCAGCAGCTTGAACAGATTCACAGATACGCAGTATTTT. It is translated as CASSLNRFTDTQYF.

This clone was observed a single time. The chain employs TRBV6-1 and TRBJ2-1; possibly TRBD1 for D (5 bases). Germline CDR1 and CDR2: MNHNS and SASEGT. The germline V and J ends were trimmed by 4 bases and 3 bases, with 16 bases remaining between them. CDR3 size: 16 residues. The CDR3 sequence is CASSGGPYDLYNEQFF. The CDR3 nucleotides read TGTGCCAGCAGTGGGGGCCCCTACGACCTCTACAATGAGCAGTTCTTC.

V is TRBV5-1 and J is TRBJ1-1; 10 nucleotides match TRBD1. The V gene's germline CDR1 is SGHRS and CDR2 YFSETQ. The CDR3 length is 15 residues. With 2 bases clipped from V and 9 bases from J, the junction kept 10 bases outside the gene matches. CDR3 loop: CASSLVGTGAIQAFF. CDR3 nucleotides: TGCGCCAGCAGCTTAGTTGGGACAGGGGCGATTCAAGCTTTCTTT.

The chain is built from TRBV19 and TRBJ2-1; D is perhaps TRBD2 (8 bases). Germline V lookup: CDR1 LNHDA, CDR2 SQIVND (reference sequence). The CDR3 runs 16 residues. V was clipped by 3 bases and J by 8 bases, with 20 bases between them. CDR3: CASSIRGLAGFHEQFF. The CDR3 region has the DNA TGTGCCAGTAGTATCAGGGGGTTAGCGGGATTCCATGAGCAGTTCTTC.

The chain couples TRBV30 to TRBJ1-3; D ambiguous. V lost 1 base and J 4 bases, leaving 5 bases between the germline ends. The CDR3 is 12 amino acids. In germline, CDR1 is GTSNPN, CDR2 SVGIG (reference sequence). The CDR3 protein is CAWSAAGNTIYF. Written as DNA, the CDR3 is TGTGCCTGGAGTGCTGCGGGAAACACCATATATTTT.